Listed here is a single T cell receptor beta chain. This entry belongs to a study of blood T cell repertoires in COVID-19. Overall study: The United States, Italy and Spain were the sources of the acute and convalescent COVID-19 samples. PBMCs, B-cell-depleted T cells, or T cells provided the cDNA or gDNA that made up the material.

The repertoire was sequenced with immunoSEQ multiplex PCR; TCRdb's copy has only in-frame clones and lacks some. Among about 100,000 clones, about 90% were seen once, and the ten largest hold roughly 4.6%. CDR1 and CDR2 (germline): SQVTM, ANQGSEA. The CDR3 totals 14 residues. Trimming at V came to 6 bases and at J to 2 bases, leaving 6 bases not matched to a gene. The sequence derives from a human donor in a cohort sampled during active COVID-19. The sequenced material came from peripheral blood. The V gene is TRBV29-1, the J gene TRBJ2-7, with 11 positions matching TRBD1. The CDR3 nucleotides are TGCAGCGTAGGCCGGACAGGGGGCCCCTACGAGCAGTACTTC. The encoded protein is CSVGRTGGPYEQYF.